This T cell receptor (beta chain) stems from a study of T cell changes during pregnancy in multiple sclerosis. This clone was detected only a few times. V was clipped by 1 base and J by 6 bases, with 16 bases between them. The CDR3 is made up of 16 amino acids. Germline-derived CDR1 and CDR2 are MGHRA and YSYEKL. Generated by immunoSEQ multiplex PCR, the TCRdb table keeps only in-frame clones and is missing some. Here the sample spans over 45,000 clones, 70% to 90% being singletons. The TCR originated in a female donor with multiple sclerosis, enrolled in a pregnancy study. Material: peripheral blood, obtained in the first trimester of pregnancy. The chain is built from TRBV4-1 and TRBJ1-5, with D uncertain. This CDR3 is CASSQVVGGGSQPQHF. Written as DNA, the CDR3 is TGCGCCAGCAGCCAAGTGGTAGGAGGAGGGAGTCAGCCCCAGCATTTT.